The 12 T cell receptor beta chains below all came from one sample that was sequenced in a study of blood T cell repertoires in COVID-19. TCRdb's table, derived via immunoSEQ multiplex PCR, lists solely in-frame clones and lacks some. The sample has more than 65,000 clones; around 88% are singletons. Sequenced input: peripheral blood. These receptors were obtained from a woman older than 75 with active or convalescent COVID-19.

The V and J genes are TRBV15 and TRBJ1-5; D gene uncertain. The CDR3 runs 14 residues. V was pared by 3 bases and J by 6 bases, with 12 bases between. The germline gives CDR1 LNHNV, CDR2 YYDKDF (reference sequence). CDR3 sequence (DNA): TGTGCCACCAGCAGGGCTGGAGGGTCTCAGCCCCAGCATTTT. Translating gives CATSRAGGSQPQHF. The variable domain in full, completed from reference TRBV15 and TRBJ1-5, reads DAMVIQNPRYQVTQFGKPVTLSCSQTLNHNVMYWYQQKSSQAPKLLFHYYDKDFNNEADTPDNFQSRRPNTSFCFLDIRSPGLGDTAMYLCATSRAGGSQPQHFGDGTRLSIL.

This clone occurred a few times. The chain combines TRBV28 with TRBJ2-4, with TRBD2 matching 7 bases. The germline V gene has CDR1 MDHEN and CDR2 SYDVKM. V lost 2 bases to trimming and J lost 3 bases; unmatched junction nucleotides: 10. The CDR3 totals 17 residues. The CDR3 nucleotides read TGTGCCAGCAGTTTAATCGGTCAGGGAGGGTACAAAAACATTCAGTACTTC. Amino acid sequence: CASSLIGQGGYKNIQYF.

The chain combines TRBV29-1 with TRBJ2-3, with D unclear. The CDR3 has 12 amino acids. CDR1 is SQVTM and CDR2 is ANQGSEA in the germline V gene. V lost 3 bases and J lost 2, with 6 bases in between. The CDR3 sequence: CSVEVLTDTQYF. The CDR3 DNA reads as TGCAGCGTTGAGGTACTCACAGATACGCAGTATTTT.

This clone was found a few times. The CDR3 is CASSPGGGLGSPLHF. CDR3 nucleotides: TGTGCCAGCAGCCCCGGCGGGGGGCTGGGATCACCCCTCCACTTT. The chain carries TRBV7-2 and TRBJ1-6; tentatively, D is TRBD1 (6 bases). Germline values: CDR1 SGHTA, CDR2 FQGNSA. Trimming took off 5 bases at V and 10 bases at J, with 18 bases between the two ends. This CDR3 comprises 15 residues.

The chain recombines TRBV5-6 with TRBJ2-5; D uncertain. From germline, CDR1 is SGHDT and CDR2 YYEEEE. V was pared by 1 base and J by 2 bases, with 3 bases between. There are 12 residues in the CDR3. DNA of the CDR3: TGTGCCAGCAGCTTGCGTCAAGAGACCCAGTACTTC. Protein product: CASSLRQETQYF.

This chain links TRBV7-9 with TRBJ2-3, with TRBD2 identical over 8 bases. Germline assignment: CDR1 SEHNR and CDR2 FQNEAQ (reference sequence). V lost 3 bases, J lost 5 bases, and 4 bases stayed unmatched. CDR3 size: 14 residues. The CDR3 here is CASSFGGAGDTQYF. CDR3 nucleotides: TGTGCCAGCAGCTTCGGGGGGGCTGGAGATACGCAGTATTTT.

This clone was seen only a few times. The V gene is TRBV6-5, the J gene TRBJ2-2; perhaps TRBD1 as D (5 bases). The CDR3 length is 14 residues. Trimming took off 5 bases at V and 4 bases at J, with 11 bases between the two ends. Germline CDR1 is MNHEY and CDR2 is SVGAGI. CDR3 nucleotide sequence: TGTGCCAGCAGTCCCTTAAGGGGCACCGGGGAGCTGTTTTTT. This sequence encodes CASSPLRGTGELFF.

The chain links TRBV7-2 to TRBJ2-4, with D perhaps matching TRBD2 (7 bases). Deletions cut 5 bases from V and 9 bases from J, with 17 bases between. CDR1 is SGHTA and CDR2 is FQGNSA in the germline V gene. CDR3 length: 14 amino acids. The CDR3 sequence is CASSPGGGTTIQYF. CDR3 coding DNA: TGTGCCAGCAGCCCGGGGGGAGGGACAACCATTCAGTACTTC.

The chain carries TRBV6-6 and TRBJ2-3; possible D gene TRBD1, 6 bases. V was clipped by 7 bases and J by 0 bases, with 11 bases between them. This CDR3 has 14 residues. The germline gives CDR1 MNHNY, CDR2 SVGAGI (reference sequence). DNA for the CDR3: TGTGCCAGCAACAGGGTACCAAGCACAGATACGCAGTATTTT. Its protein product is CASNRVPSTDTQYF.

The rearrangement links TRBV28 to TRBJ1-2, with 9 bases lining up with TRBD1. Per germline, CDR1 MDHEN and CDR2 SYDVKM. CDR3 size: 16 residues. The V gene end was trimmed by 4 bases and the J gene end by 6 bases; junction bases not matched to a gene: 12. The DNA for the CDR3 is TGTGCCAGCAGTTCCCACCGGGACAGGGTATCCCATGGCTACACCTTC. It yields the protein CASSSHRDRVSHGYTF.

The V call is TRBV4-3, the J call TRBJ2-1, with TRBD2 identical over 12 bases. Germline loops: CDR1 LGHNA, CDR2 YSLEER. The CDR3 covers 15 residues. The trim removed 4 bases at V and 8 bases at J, leaving 6 bases unmatched. The CDR3 nucleotides are TGCGCCAGCAGCCTAGGACTAGCGGGGTTCTATGAGCAGTTCTTC. This codes for CASSLGLAGFYEQFF.

This chain connects TRBV28 to TRBJ2-5; tentatively, D is TRBD2 (7 bases). The CDR3 totals 14 residues. Trimming took off 6 bases at V and 6 bases at J, with 17 bases between the two ends. The V gene's germline CDR1 is MDHEN and CDR2 SYDVKM. Here the CDR3 reads CASSLQGGVKTQYF. The CDR3 DNA sequence: TGTGCCAGCAGCCTACAGGGAGGGGTTAAGACCCAGTACTTC.